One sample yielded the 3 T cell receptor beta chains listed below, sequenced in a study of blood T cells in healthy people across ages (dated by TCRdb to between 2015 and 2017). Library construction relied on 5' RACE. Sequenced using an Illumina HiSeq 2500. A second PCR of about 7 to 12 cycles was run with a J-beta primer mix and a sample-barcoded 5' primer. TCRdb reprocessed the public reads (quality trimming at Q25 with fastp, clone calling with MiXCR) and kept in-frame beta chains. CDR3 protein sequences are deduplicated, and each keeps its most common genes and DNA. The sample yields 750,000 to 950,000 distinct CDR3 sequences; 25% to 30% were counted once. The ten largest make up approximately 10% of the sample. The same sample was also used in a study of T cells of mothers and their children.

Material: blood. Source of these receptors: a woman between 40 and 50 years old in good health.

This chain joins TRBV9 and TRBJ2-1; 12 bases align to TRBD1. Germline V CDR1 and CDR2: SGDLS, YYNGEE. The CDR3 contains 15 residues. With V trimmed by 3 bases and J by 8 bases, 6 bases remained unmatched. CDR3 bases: TGTGCCAGCAGCGCGGGACAGGGGGCGTTTTATGAGCAGTTCTTC. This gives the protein CASSAGQGAFYEQFF.

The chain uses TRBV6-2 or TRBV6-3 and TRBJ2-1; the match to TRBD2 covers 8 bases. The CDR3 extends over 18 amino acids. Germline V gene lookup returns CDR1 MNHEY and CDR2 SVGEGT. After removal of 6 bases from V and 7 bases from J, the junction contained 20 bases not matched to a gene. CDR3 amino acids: CASSEAFTSGLSRNEQFF. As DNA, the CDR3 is TGTGCCAGCAGCGAAGCTTTTACTAGCGGACTCAGCCGGAATGAGCAGTTCTTC.

The CDR3 DNA is TGTGCCATTTCTGGGGAGAGCACTGAAGCTTTCTTT. This codes for CAISGESTEAFF. The chain uses TRBV10-3 and TRBJ1-1; the D is unclear. The CDR3 sequence is 12 residues long. Germline V gene lookup returns CDR1 ENHRY and CDR2 SYGVKD. The V gene lost 9 bases and the J gene lost 4 bases, with 12 bases spanning the gap.